This passage covers 21 T cell receptor beta chains from one sample sequenced in a study of early T cells in non-severe SARS-CoV-2 infection. TCRdb re-derived calls from the 5' RACE reads in MiXCR, one entry per CDR3 protein. The sample carries 75,000 to 95,000 distinct CDR3 sequences, roughly 15% recorded once. This specimen consisted of whole blood, obtained at baseline. These receptor sequences come from an adult who was a healthcare worker with PCR-confirmed SARS-CoV-2 infection or an uninfected control (not recorded which).

This clonotype was observed a few times. The V gene is TRBV5-1, the J gene TRBJ2-7; 12 bases map to TRBD2. The CDR3 covers 18 residues. Germline CDR1 SGHRS, CDR2 YFSETQ. V was clipped by 4 bases and J by 4 bases; unmatched bases: 15. The CDR3 DNA is TGCGCCAGCAGCCTTGTTGGCTCCCTAGCGGGAGGGCTTTACGAGCAGTACTTC. It codes for CASSLVGSLAGGLYEQYF.

This clonotype was seen repeatedly, ten times or more. This chain connects TRBV20-1 to TRBJ2-1; 12 positions agree with TRBD2. CDR3 length equals 12 residues. Germline CDR1 is DFQATT and CDR2 is SNEGSKA (reference sequence). CDR3 DNA sequence: TGCCTAGGGACTAGCGGGCGCAATGAGCAGTTCTTC. It encodes CLGTSGRNEQFF.

In its sample, this clonotype was seen a few times. The chain has TRBV28 and TRBJ1-1; TRBD1 is a possible D gene (6 bases). The CDR3 contains 14 residues. V was pared by 5 bases and J by 7 bases, with 17 bases between. Germline values: CDR1 MDHEN, CDR2 SYDVKM. The CDR3 reads CASSQNPDRLEAFF. DNA for the CDR3: TGTGCCAGCAGTCAAAACCCCGACAGGCTTGAAGCTTTCTTT.

This clonotype showed up many times. The CDR3 sequence: CASSESSGGPGELFF. The DNA for the CDR3 is TGCGCCAGCAGTGAGTCATCCGGGGGCCCCGGGGAGCTGTTTTTT. This rearrangement joins TRBV10-2 to TRBJ2-2; either TRBD1 or TRBD2 may supply D (6 bases each). Trimming stripped 0 bases from V and 6 bases from J, with 11 bases between. The CDR3 is 15 residues long. CDR1 and CDR2 (germline): WSHSY, SAAADI.

A few counts support this clonotype. The chain combines TRBV9 with TRBJ2-5; 10 bases match TRBD2. J was trimmed by 4 bases and V by 4 bases; bases with no gene match: 10. CDR3 size: 16 residues. From germline, CDR1 is SGDLS and CDR2 YYNGEE. This CDR3 reads CASSPRASGSGETQYF. The CDR3 region has the DNA TGTGCCAGCAGCCCCCGGGCTAGCGGGAGTGGAGAGACCCAGTACTTC.

This clonotype occurred many times. The chain carries TRBV12-3 or TRBV12-4 and TRBJ2-3, with 11 bases identical to TRBD2. This CDR3 has 15 residues. V was clipped by 6 bases and J by 4 bases; unmatched bases: 6. CDR3 amino acids: CASSTTSGRADTQYF. CDR3 in DNA: TGTGCCAGCAGCACCACTAGCGGGAGAGCAGATACGCAGTATTTT.

This clonotype appeared many times. The chain employs TRBV7-6 and TRBJ2-3, with 7 nucleotides matching TRBD2. V shed 1 base and J 1 base; nucleotides not matched to a gene: 2. The CDR3 is 15 residues long. Per germline, CDR1 SGHVS and CDR2 FNYEAQ. The CDR3 reads CASSLGGGGTDTQYF. DNA of the CDR3: TGTGCCAGCAGCTTAGGTGGGGGGGGCACAGATACGCAGTATTTT. Full variable domain (outside the CDR3, taken from reference TRBV7-6 and TRBJ2-3): GAGVSQSPRYKVTKRGQDVALRCDPISGHVSLYWYRQALGQGPEFLTYFNYEAQQDKSGLPNDRFSAERPEGSISTLTIQRTEQRDSAMYRCASSLGGGGTDTQYFGPGTRLTVL.

This rearrangement joins TRBV20-1 to TRBJ2-3, with 11 bases lining up with TRBD2. Germline loops: CDR1 DFQATT, CDR2 SNEGSKA (reference sequence). With V trimmed by 6 bases and J by 5 bases, 10 bases remained unmatched. The CDR3 is 15 amino acids. For the CDR3, the DNA is TGCAGTGCCCGGCCACTAGCGGGAGATAAAGATACGCAGTATTTT. This codes for CSARPLAGDKDTQYF.

This clonotype occurred many times. The junction differs from germline at one of its ends, possibly a read error. The chain has TRBV9 and TRBJ1-1; D remains ambiguous. Germline V gene data show CDR1 as SGDLS and CDR2 as YYNGEE. The CDR3 length is 14 residues. The CDR3 coding sequence is TGTGCCAGCAGCGTAATAGTGGGGAACTCTGAAGCTTTCTTT. Its protein product is CASSVIVGNSEAFF.

V usage is TRBV13 and J usage is TRBJ2-5, with unresolved D. Germline values: CDR1 PRHDT, CDR2 FYEKMQ (reference sequence). The CDR3 loop spans 16 amino acids. The ends were cut back, 0 bases at V and 4 bases at J, with 15 bases in the middle. The CDR3, as DNA: TGTGCCAGCAGCTTAGGCGGCAGCCTCACCCCAGAGACCCAGTACTTC. It codes for CASSLGGSLTPETQYF.

The chain uses TRBV12-3 or TRBV12-4 and TRBJ1-1, with D possibly being TRBD1 (5 bases). V lost 7 bases, J lost 6 bases, and 18 bases lay in between. The CDR3 spans 14 residues. CDR3 protein: CASKPSARVPEAFF. DNA for the CDR3: TGTGCCAGCAAACCGTCCGCCAGGGTCCCTGAAGCTTTCTTT.

A few counts support this clonotype. The V call is TRBV10-2, the J call TRBJ2-7; 11 bases map to TRBD1. V lost 2 bases and J lost 8; bases outside the gene matches: 8. The CDR3 is made up of 15 amino acids. Germline V gene sequence: CDR1 WSHSY, CDR2 SAAADI. The CDR3: CASSEPGQGAHKQYF. CDR3 nucleotides: TGCGCCAGCAGTGAGCCCGGACAGGGGGCGCACAAGCAGTACTTC.

The chain couples TRBV6-5 to TRBJ2-6; D may be TRBD1 (5 bases). The germline CDR1 and CDR2 sequences are MNHEY and SVGAGI. Trimming shortened V by 7 bases and J by 0 bases, and 13 bases separated the two germline ends. The CDR3 sequence is 16 residues long. CDR3 loop: CASMRQGYSGANVLTF. The CDR3 coding sequence is TGTGCCAGCATGAGGCAGGGCTACTCTGGGGCCAACGTCCTGACTTTC.

This clonotype showed up many times. The chain combines TRBV5-6 with TRBJ1-2; 8 bases are a match to TRBD1. J gave up 5 bases and V 5 bases, and 5 bases lay outside the gene matches. Germline V lookup: CDR1 SGHDT, CDR2 YYEEEE. The CDR3 runs 13 residues. DNA of the CDR3: TGTGCCAGCAGGCAGGGGGCTTGGTATGGCTACACCTTC. It codes for CASRQGAWYGYTF.

The rearrangement uses TRBV19 and TRBJ2-2; D is ambiguous. In germline, CDR1 is LNHDA, CDR2 SQIVND (reference sequence). This CDR3 contains 13 residues. The V and J ends lost 5 bases and 6 bases respectively, with 10 bases between them. CDR3 nucleotides: TGTGCCAGTAGTGTAATCGACGCCGGGGAGCTGTTTTTT. Its translation is CASSVIDAGELFF.

This chain connects TRBV7-8 to TRBJ2-7, with a possible D match to TRBD2 (6 bases). V was shortened by 1 base and J by 2 bases, with 12 bases between the two germline ends. The CDR3 runs to 15 residues. Germline V gene sequence: CDR1 SGHVS, CDR2 FQNEAQ. The CDR3 region is CASSLGVAETYEQYF. The CDR3 DNA follows: TGTGCCAGCAGCTTAGGGGTAGCGGAGACCTACGAGCAGTACTTC.

The V and J genes are TRBV6-1 and TRBJ1-5, with TRBD1 identical over 7 bases. This CDR3 has 14 residues. V lost 4 bases and J lost 2; bases outside the gene matches: 2. The germline V gene encodes CDR1 MNHNS and CDR2 SASEGT. CDR3 DNA sequence: TGTGCCAGCAGTGGAGACAGGGGCAATCAGCCCCAGCATTTT. It translates to CASSGDRGNQPQHF.

This clonotype was recorded many times. This sequence joins TRBV7-2 and TRBJ2-5, with D possibly TRBD2 on 5 matching bases. The CDR3 covers 12 residues. V lost 2 bases to trimming and J lost 4 bases, with 5 bases between them. The germline CDR1 and CDR2 sequences are SGHTA and FQGNSA. The CDR3 coding sequence is TGTGCCAGCAGCTTACTAGCAGAGACCCAGTACTTC. This gives the protein CASSLLAETQYF.

The chain has TRBV28 and TRBJ2-7, with D perhaps being TRBD1 or TRBD2 (5 bases each). The CDR3 covers 14 residues. Germline V gene data show CDR1 as MDHEN and CDR2 as SYDVKM. V lost 7 bases and J lost 4, with 17 bases in between. The CDR3 sequence: CASTSMGPGYEQYF. In DNA form, the CDR3 reads TGTGCCAGCACCTCGATGGGACCCGGGTACGAGCAGTACTTC.

In this sample, this clonotype turned up a few times. This chain joins TRBV14 and TRBJ1-1; D unresolved. Germline values: CDR1 SGHDN, CDR2 FVKESK. The CDR3 runs 12 residues. Trimming removed 2 bases from V and 8 bases from J, with 9 bases in between. The CDR3 sequence is CASSQLREEAFF. The CDR3 DNA is TGTGCCAGCAGCCAACTCCGGGAGGAAGCTTTCTTT.

This chain links TRBV3-1 with TRBJ1-2; D ambiguous. The CDR3 is 11 residues long. Germline CDR1 LGHDT, CDR2 YNNKEL (reference sequence). The V end lost 3 bases, the J end lost 8 bases, and 7 bases lay between the germline ends. In DNA form, the CDR3 reads TGTGCCAGCAGCCAGGGTTGGGGCTACACCTTC. Its protein is CASSQGWGYTF.